One and the same sample provided the 12 T cell receptor beta chains below, sequenced in a study of T cell changes during pregnancy in multiple sclerosis. The protocol was immunoSEQ multiplex PCR, while the TCRdb copy is restricted to in-frame clones and leaves out a portion. Here the sample spans some 100,000 clones, more than 90% being singletons. The sequenced sample was peripheral blood, obtained in the second trimester of pregnancy. These receptors were collected from a female donor with multiple sclerosis, enrolled in a pregnancy study.

The V gene is TRBV10-3, the J gene TRBJ2-5, with 9 bases that match TRBD2. The CDR3 is 16 amino acids. Germline V gene lookup returns CDR1 ENHRY and CDR2 SYGVKD. J was trimmed by 5 bases and V by 2 bases; bases with no gene match: 9. The CDR3 bases are TGTGCCATCAGTGAGGGGGCTAGCGGGGTAGGGGAGACCCAGTACTTC. Amino acids: CAISEGASGVGETQYF.

As for this clone: Within the sample, other DNA sequences also encode this same CDR3. V is TRBV29-1 and J is TRBJ1-1; D unresolved. V was cut by 3 bases and J by 0 bases, with 8 bases left in between. Germline CDR1 is SQVTM and CDR2 is ANQGSEA. The CDR3 length is 13 residues. This chain's CDR3 is CSVEGRMNTEAFF. In DNA, the CDR3 is TGCAGCGTTGAGGGCAGGATGAACACTGAAGCTTTCTTT.

This chain connects TRBV5-8 to TRBJ1-1; TRBD1 agrees at 9 bases. Germline V gene data show CDR1 as SGHTS and CDR2 as YDEGEE. Trimming took 0 bases from V and 11 from J; bases not matched to a gene: 5. The length of the CDR3 is 13 residues. The CDR3 region has the DNA TGTGCCAGCAGCTTGGGGACAGGGGAAGCCGCTTTCTTT. Amino acid sequence: CASSLGTGEAAFF. Combining the CDR3 with reference TRBV5-8 and TRBJ1-1 gives the whole variable domain EAGVTQSPTHLIKTRGQQATLRCSPISGHTSVYWYQQALGLGLQFLLWYDEGEERNRGNFPPRFSGRQFPNYSSELNVNALELEDSALYLCASSLGTGEAAFFGQGTRLTVV.

The count of this clone is one. The chain combines TRBV2 with TRBJ1-1; the D is unclear. V lost 8 bases and J 3 bases, leaving 7 bases between the germline ends. CDR3 length equals 11 residues. Per the germline V gene, CDR1 is SNHLY and CDR2 is FYNNEI. The CDR3 spells CASFSDTEAFF. In nucleotides, the CDR3 is TGTGCCAGCTTTTCTGACACTGAAGCTTTCTTT. The complete variable domain, with remaining parts taken from reference TRBV2 and TRBJ1-1, reads EPEVTQTPSHQVTQMGQEVILRCVPISNHLYFYWYRQILGQKVEFLVSFYNNEISEKSEIFDDQFSVERPDGSNFTLKIRSTKLEDSAMYFCASFSDTEAFFGQGTRLTVV.

This clone was detected once. The CDR3 DNA is TGTGCCAGCAGCCCGGGATTTAGTAGTGAGCAGTTCTTC. It encodes CASSPGFSSEQFF. The chain has TRBV6-1 and TRBJ2-1, with a possible D match to TRBD2 (5 bases). Germline assignment: CDR1 MNHNS and CDR2 SASEGT. V lost 6 bases to trimming and J lost 9 bases, with 15 bases between them. The CDR3 loop spans 13 amino acids.

This rearrangement joins TRBV5-1 to TRBJ2-4, with D possibly being TRBD2 (6 bases). Germline assignment: CDR1 SGHRS and CDR2 YFSETQ. This CDR3 comprises 17 residues. V lost 0 bases to trimming and J lost 3 bases, with 16 bases between them. CDR3 nucleotides: TGCGCCAGCAGCTTGGGACTCGGGAGTGGGGGCAAAAACATTCAGTACTTC. It is translated as CASSLGLGSGGKNIQYF.

The rearrangement links TRBV7-6 to TRBJ2-1, with TRBD2 identical over 15 bases. The CDR3 contains 19 residues. From germline, CDR1 is SGHVS and CDR2 FNYEAQ. V was clipped by 5 bases and J by 3 bases; unmatched bases: 11. In DNA, the CDR3 is TGTGCCAGCAGCCTAACCTCATCGGGACTAGCGGGGGGCTACAATGAGCAGTTCTTC. Translation gives CASSLTSSGLAGGYNEQFF.

The CDR3 reads CASRPRGRDGYTF. DNA for the CDR3: TGTGCCAGCCGACCAAGGGGGCGCGATGGCTACACCTTC. This chain joins TRBV6-5 and TRBJ1-2, with 7 nucleotides matching TRBD1. Germline-derived CDR1 and CDR2 are MNHEY and SVGAGI. CDR3 size: 13 residues. Germline trimming cut 8 bases from V and 6 bases from J; bases unmatched to any gene: 9.

This clone was counted a single time. This chain links TRBV5-1 with TRBJ2-1, with D possibly matching TRBD1 (6 bases). The germline V gene encodes CDR1 SGHRS and CDR2 YFSETQ. The V and J ends lost 5 bases and 9 bases respectively, with 15 bases between them. CDR3 length equals 13 residues. DNA for the CDR3: TGCGCCAGCAGTAATGGGGGCGCGGGTGAGCAGTTCTTC. It yields the protein CASSNGGAGEQFF.

V and J are TRBV20-1 and TRBJ2-1, with D possibly matching TRBD2 (5 bases). CDR1 is DFQATT and CDR2 is SNEGSKA in the germline V gene (reference sequence). Deletions cut 5 bases from V and 10 bases from J, with 12 bases between. This CDR3 comprises 11 residues. CDR3 sequence (DNA): TGCAGTGCTCAGAGGGTGGAGGAGCAGTTCTTC. Amino acid sequence: CSAQRVEEQFF.

This chain links TRBV7-3 with TRBJ1-1; the D is unclear. Germline CDR1 is SGHTA and CDR2 is FQGTGA. Trimming removed 5 bases at V and 0 bases at J, with 7 bases between. CDR3 size: 13 residues. The CDR3 sequence is CASSLHMNTEAFF. The CDR3 DNA follows: TGTGCCAGCAGCCTGCACATGAACACTGAAGCTTTCTTT.

CDR3 sequence: CATSRDGTSYNEQFF. As DNA, the CDR3 is TGTGCCACCAGCAGAGATGGGACATCCTACAATGAGCAGTTCTTC. This chain uses TRBV15 with TRBJ2-1; the D gene is possibly TRBD1 (6 bases). CDR3 length equals 15 residues. Trimming stripped 0 bases from V and 1 base from J, with 7 bases between. Germline V gives CDR1 LNHNV, CDR2 YYDKDF (reference sequence).